These T cell receptor beta chains were read from a single sample in a study of cytomegalovirus exposure and HLA in healthy donors. Only in-frame clones appear in the TCRdb table, and some are missing; sequencing was by immunoSEQ multiplex PCR. The sample has under 200,000 clones, 75% to 85% seen once. Sequencing was carried out using PBMCs. These receptors were collected from a man younger than 45 in good health and CMV-seronegative. Both conserved end residues are part of each CDR3. A D gene is named only where the DNA matches it firmly. The size of a clone is reported for some rows only, either as once, few or many, or as a class for expanded clones.

>TRBJ1-5|-|-|TRBV25-1
CASAAQGINQPQHF
TGTGCCAGCGCCGCCCAGGGGATCAATCAGCCCCAGCATTTT
>TRBJ2-7|-|-|TRBV7-9
CSSRDHGGPSYEQYF
TGTTCCAGCAGAGATCATGGCGGGCCTTCCTACGAGCAGTACTTC
>TRBJ1-2|-|-|TRBV29-1
CSVLAGENYGYTF
TGCAGCGTGCTTGCAGGGGAGAACTATGGCTACACCTTC
>TRBJ1-5|-|TRBD1|TRBV7-2
CASSLEGTGTGLNQPQHF
TGTGCCAGCAGCTTAGAGGGGACAGGGACGGGGCTCAATCAGCCCCAGCATTTT
>TRBJ1-2|-|-|TRBV5-1
CASSPEGLGGYTF
TGCGCCAGCAGCCCGGAGGGACTAGGTGGCTACACCTTC
>TRBJ2-3|-|-|TRBV27
CASSLSASPRITDTQYF
TGTGCCAGCAGTTTATCGGCTAGTCCACGGATCACAGATACGCAGTATTTT
>TRBJ2-3|-|TRBD2|TRBV10-2
CASSVLAGGPDTQYF
TGCGCCAGCAGTGTTCTAGCGGGAGGTCCTGATACGCAGTATTTT
>TRBJ2-3|-|-|TRBV6-5
CASSYSTGNTDTQYF
TGTGCCAGCAGTTACTCCACAGGGAACACAGATACGCAGTATTTT
>TRBJ2-2|-|-|TRBV11-3
CASSLGEHSNTGELFF
TGTGCCAGCAGCTTAGGGGAGCACTCGAACACCGGGGAGCTGTTTTTT
>TRBJ2-7|-|-|TRBV9
CASSVGGLSSYEQYF
TGTGCCAGCAGCGTTGGGGGACTGAGCTCCTACGAGCAGTACTTC
>TRBJ1-2|few|-|TRBV9
CASSANLPSNYGYTF
TGTGCCAGCAGCGCTAACCTCCCCTCCAACTATGGCTACACCTTC
>TRBJ1-1|-|TRBD1|TRBV5-4
CASSSTGGGNTEAFF
TGTGCCAGCAGCTCAACAGGGGGAGGGAACACTGAAGCTTTCTTT
>TRBJ2-7|-|-|TRBV7-6
CASSPRHFPGSSYEQYF
TGTGCCAGCAGCCCCCGACACTTTCCGGGGAGCTCCTACGAGCAGTACTTC
>TRBJ2-7|-|-|TRBV6-5
CASSQGGTVGYEQYF
TGTGCCAGCAGTCAAGGGGGAACGGTCGGCTACGAGCAGTACTTC
>TRBJ2-2|-|TRBD1|TRBV6-1
CASSVGQYDGELFF
TGTGCCAGCAGTGTGGGACAGTACGACGGGGAGCTGTTTTTT
>TRBJ2-3|-|TRBD2|TRBV19
CASSMGLADFTDTQYF
TGTGCCAGTAGTATGGGACTAGCGGATTTCACAGATACGCAGTATTTT
>TRBJ1-1|-|-|TRBV11-3
CASSRWLVQGAFF
TGTGCCAGCAGCCGCTGGCTGGTCCAGGGGGCTTTCTTT
>TRBJ2-7|-|TRBD2|TRBV28
CASSYLTSGTYEQYF
TGTGCCAGCAGTTATTTGACTAGCGGGACCTACGAGCAGTACTTC
>TRBJ2-5|-|-|TRBV9
CASSPRPGIAETQYF
TGTGCCAGCAGCCCCCGCCCAGGAATTGCGGAGACCCAGTACTTC
>TRBJ2-5|-|-|TRBV5-1
CASSPRQVEGTQYF
TGCGCCAGCAGCCCCCGACAGGTTGAGGGGACCCAGTACTTC
>TRBJ2-5|-|-|TRBV2
CASSLNRLPGLGTGETQYF
TGTGCCAGCAGTCTTAACCGCCTTCCGGGACTCGGGACGGGAGAGACCCAGTACTTC
>TRBJ1-1|few|TRBD1|TRBV12-5
CASGFFRGQGYTEAFF
TGTGCTAGTGGTTTCTTTCGAGGACAGGGGTACACTGAAGCTTTCTTT
>TRBJ2-2|-|-|TRBV6-4
CAMRVWTPMMLTNTGELFF
TGTGCCATGAGGGTCTGGACTCCTATGATGCTAACGAACACCGGGGAGCTGTTTTTT
>TRBJ1-6|once|-|TRBV6-6
CASSYNSFSGNSPLHF
TGTGCCAGCAGTTACAATTCGTTTTCGGGGAATTCACCCCTCCACTTT
>TRBJ1-1|-|-|TRBV11-2
CASSLVYPLPTHTEAFF
TGTGCCAGCAGCTTAGTCTACCCCCTCCCAACCCACACTGAAGCTTTCTTT
>TRBJ2-2|-|TRBD1|TRBV9
CASSRGQGVYTGELFF
TGTGCCAGCTCCAGGGGGCAGGGGGTTTACACCGGGGAGCTGTTTTTT
>TRBJ2-3|-|TRBD2|TRBV30
CAWIRSGSVGDTQYF
TGTGCCTGGATCAGGAGCGGGAGCGTCGGCGATACGCAGTATTTT
>TRBJ1-2|-|-|TRBV2
CASSLSNYGYTF
TGTGCCAGCAGTCTAAGTAACTATGGCTACACCTTC
>TRBJ2-5|-|TRBD2|TRBV7-9
CASRLGTSGYQETQYF
TGTGCCAGCAGGCTCGGGACTAGCGGGTACCAAGAGACCCAGTACTTC
>TRBJ2-1|-|-|TRBV7-9
CASSLGVVGRNEQFF
TGTGCCAGCAGCTTAGGAGTCGTGGGCAGGAATGAGCAGTTCTTC
>TRBJ2-3|-|-|TRBV5-1
CASSLYGGSIADTQYF
TGCGCCAGCAGCTTATACGGGGGAAGTATCGCAGATACGCAGTATTTT
>TRBJ1-1|-|-|TRBV10-3
CAIWTAGRGEAFF
TGTGCCATCTGGACAGCCGGACGCGGTGAAGCTTTCTTT
>TRBJ2-6|-|-|TRBV5-1
CASSLLLGTSSGANVLTF
TGCGCCAGCAGCCTTCTTCTCGGGACAAGCTCTGGGGCCAACGTCCTGACTTTC
>TRBJ2-2|-|TRBD1|TRBV5-1
CASSWTGEKVNTGELFF
TGCGCCAGCAGCTGGACAGGGGAGAAGGTGAACACCGGGGAGCTGTTTTTT
>TRBJ2-3|once|TRBD2|TRBV7-2
CASSLDGGGATDTQYF
TGTGCCAGCAGCTTAGACGGCGGGGGGGCAACAGATACGCAGTATTTT
>TRBJ2-5|-|-|TRBV18
CASSPRGEETQYF
TGTGCCAGCTCACCAAGGGGTGAAGAGACCCAGTACTTC
>TRBJ1-3|-|TRBD1|TRBV5-4
CASSRQGSGNTIYF
TGTGCCAGCAGCCGACAGGGGTCTGGAAACACCATATATTTT
>TRBJ1-1|-|-|TRBV18
CASSPPQGTEAFF
TGTGCCAGCTCACCACCGCAGGGGACTGAAGCTTTCTTT
>TRBJ2-5|-|-|TRBV27
CASSPGQTPQETQYF
TGTGCCAGCAGTCCTGGGCAGACACCCCAAGAGACCCAGTACTTC
>TRBJ1-5|many|TRBD1|TRBV19
CASSISGTGGNQPQHF
TGTGCCAGTAGTATTTCCGGGACAGGGGGCAATCAGCCCCAGCATTTT
>TRBJ1-2|-|-|TRBV19
CASSLRDYGYTF
TGTGCCAGTTCCCTGCGCGACTATGGCTACACCTTC
>TRBJ1-2|-|TRBD1|TRBV19
CASSKQGPYGYTF
TGTGCCAGTAGTAAACAGGGGCCCTATGGCTACACCTTC
>TRBJ2-7|-|TRBD2|TRBV27
CASSLAGGYEQYF
TGTGCCAGCAGTCTAGCGGGGGGTTACGAGCAGTACTTC
>TRBJ2-1|-|TRBD2|TRBV6-5
CASSYGLAGTREQFF
TGTGCCAGCAGTTATGGGCTAGCGGGGACTCGTGAGCAGTTCTTC
>TRBJ2-2|-|-|TRBV27
CASSVQGYGGELFF
TGTGCCAGCAGTGTTCAGGGGTATGGCGGGGAGCTGTTTTTT
>TRBJ2-1|-|-|TRBV7-9
CASSLAITSEQFF
TGTGCCAGCAGCTTAGCAATAACGAGTGAGCAGTTCTTC
>TRBJ1-6|-|TRBD1|TRBV5-5
CASSLWGRQGNSPLHF
TGTGCCAGCAGCTTGTGGGGGAGACAGGGAAATTCACCCCTCCACTTT
>TRBJ1-1|-|TRBD1|TRBV11-2
CASSLERQGGTEAFF
TGTGCCAGCAGCTTAGAAAGACAGGGCGGAACTGAAGCTTTCTTT